Sequencing of this T cell receptor (beta chain) was carried out in a study of cytomegalovirus exposure and HLA in healthy donors. Both 60 Vbeta primers and 13 Jbeta primers went into the PCR. The assay was immunoSEQ multiplex PCR, and TCRdb's table has in-frame clones only and misses some. The sample has approximately 150,000 clones, 71% seen once; the top ten hold approximately 2.5%. On this clone itself: The antigen is unknown.

V lost 0 bases and J lost 0, with 9 bases in between. Germline V gives CDR1 LGHNA, CDR2 YSLEER. This CDR3 is built from 16 residues. Overall study results and limits: Productive status was seen about 87% or about 30% of the time for most TCR beta V segments in an earlier analysis. The listing of some 170 TCR beta chains classed them as cytomegalovirus-associated.

This rearrangement joins TRBV4-3 to TRBJ2-1, with D perhaps TRBD2 (5 bases). The TCR originated in a young woman in good health and CMV-seronegative. Specimen: PBMCs. The DNA for the CDR3 is TGCGCCAGCAGCCAAGAGTCCGGGATCTCCTACAATGAGCAGTTCTTC. Amino acid sequence: CASSQESGISYNEQFF.